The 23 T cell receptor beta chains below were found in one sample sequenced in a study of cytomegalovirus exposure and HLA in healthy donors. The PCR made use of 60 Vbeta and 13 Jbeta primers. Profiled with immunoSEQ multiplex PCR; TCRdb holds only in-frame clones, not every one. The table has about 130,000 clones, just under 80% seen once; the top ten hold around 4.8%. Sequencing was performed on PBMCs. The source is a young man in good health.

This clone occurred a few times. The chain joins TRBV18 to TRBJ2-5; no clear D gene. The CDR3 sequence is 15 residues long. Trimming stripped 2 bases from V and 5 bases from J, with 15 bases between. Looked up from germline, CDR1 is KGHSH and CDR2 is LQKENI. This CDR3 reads CASSPGSGDSETQYF. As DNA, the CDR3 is TGTGCCAGCTCACCAGGATCCGGAGATTCGGAGACCCAGTACTTC. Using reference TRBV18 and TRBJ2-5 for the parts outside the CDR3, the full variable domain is NAGVMQNPRHLVRRRGQEARLRCSPMKGHSHVYWYRQLPEEGLKFMVYLQKENIIDESGMPKERFSAEFPKEGPSILRIQQVVRGDSAAYFCASSPGSGDSETQYFGPGTRLLVL.

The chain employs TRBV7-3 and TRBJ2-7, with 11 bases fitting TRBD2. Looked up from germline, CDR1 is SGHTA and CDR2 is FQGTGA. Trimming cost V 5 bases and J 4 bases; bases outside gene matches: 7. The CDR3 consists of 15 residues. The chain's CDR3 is CASSQLTSGSYEQYF. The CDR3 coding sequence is TGTGCCAGCAGCCAACTAACTAGCGGGAGTTACGAGCAGTACTTC.

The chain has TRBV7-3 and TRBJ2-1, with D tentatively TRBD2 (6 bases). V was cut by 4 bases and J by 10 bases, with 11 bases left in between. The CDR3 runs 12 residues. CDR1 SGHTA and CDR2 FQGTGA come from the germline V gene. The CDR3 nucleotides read TGTGCCAGCAGCTCTTACGGAGGGGAGCAGTTCTTC. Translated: CASSSYGGEQFF.

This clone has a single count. The CDR3 DNA sequence: TGTGCCAGTATGCCTAGCGGGGCCCCGGATACGCAGTATTTT. It is translated as CASMPSGAPDTQYF. The rearrangement links TRBV19 to TRBJ2-3; TRBD2 matches at 9 bases. CDR1 is LNHDA and CDR2 is SQIVND in the germline V gene (reference sequence). The CDR3 is 14 amino acids. V was clipped by 7 bases and J by 6 bases; unmatched bases: 8.

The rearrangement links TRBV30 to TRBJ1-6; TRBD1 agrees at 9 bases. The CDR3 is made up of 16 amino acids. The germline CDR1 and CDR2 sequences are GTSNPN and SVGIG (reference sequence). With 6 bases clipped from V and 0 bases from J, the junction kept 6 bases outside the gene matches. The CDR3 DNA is TGTGCCTGTCGGACAGGGGCGAGCTCCTATAATTCACCCCTCCACTTT. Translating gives CACRTGASSYNSPLHF.

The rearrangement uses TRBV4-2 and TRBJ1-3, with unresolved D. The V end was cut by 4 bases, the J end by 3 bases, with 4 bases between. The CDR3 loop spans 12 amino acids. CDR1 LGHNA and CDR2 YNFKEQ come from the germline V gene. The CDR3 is CASSPGGNTIYF. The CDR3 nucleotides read TGTGCCAGCAGCCCGGGTGGAAACACCATATATTTT.

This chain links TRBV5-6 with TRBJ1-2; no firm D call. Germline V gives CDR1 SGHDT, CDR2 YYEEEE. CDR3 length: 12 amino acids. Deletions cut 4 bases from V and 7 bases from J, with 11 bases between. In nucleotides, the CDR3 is TGTGCCAGCAGCCGGGATACCACTGGCTACACCTTC. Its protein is CASSRDTTGYTF.

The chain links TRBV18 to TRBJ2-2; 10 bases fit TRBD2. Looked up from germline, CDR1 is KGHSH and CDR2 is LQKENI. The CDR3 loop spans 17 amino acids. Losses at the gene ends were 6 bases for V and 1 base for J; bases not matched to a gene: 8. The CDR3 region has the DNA TGTGCCAGCTCGCTACCCGGGACTAGCGAGAACACCGGGGAGCTGTTTTTT. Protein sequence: CASSLPGTSENTGELFF.

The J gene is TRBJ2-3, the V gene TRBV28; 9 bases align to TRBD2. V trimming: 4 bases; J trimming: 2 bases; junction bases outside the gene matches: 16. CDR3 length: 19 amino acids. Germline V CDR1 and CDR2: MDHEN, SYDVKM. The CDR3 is CASSSPLRVAGDFTDTQYF. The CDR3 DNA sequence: TGTGCCAGCAGTTCCCCCCTTAGAGTAGCGGGAGATTTCACAGATACGCAGTATTTT.

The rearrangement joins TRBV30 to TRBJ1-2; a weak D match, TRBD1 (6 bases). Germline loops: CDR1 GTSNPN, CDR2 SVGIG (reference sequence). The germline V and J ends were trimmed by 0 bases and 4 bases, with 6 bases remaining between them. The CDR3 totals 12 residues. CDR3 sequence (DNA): TGTGCCTGGAGTGTACAGGGCTATGGCTACACCTTC. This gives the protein CAWSVQGYGYTF.

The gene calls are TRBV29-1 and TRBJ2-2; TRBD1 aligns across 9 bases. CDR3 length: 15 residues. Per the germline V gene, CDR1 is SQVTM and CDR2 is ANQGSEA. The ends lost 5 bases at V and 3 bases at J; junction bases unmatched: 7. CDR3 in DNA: TGCAGCGTTATAAGGGACAGGGTGGACACCGGGGAGCTGTTTTTT. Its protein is CSVIRDRVDTGELFF.

The CDR3 bases are TGTGCCAGCTCACTGGGGACACGCTATGGCTACACCTTC. This gives the protein CASSLGTRYGYTF. The chain uses TRBV18 and TRBJ1-2, with a weak D call TRBD1 (6 bases). Per the germline V gene, CDR1 is KGHSH and CDR2 is LQKENI. Trimming pared 4 bases from V and 4 bases from J, leaving 10 bases between. There are 13 residues in the CDR3.

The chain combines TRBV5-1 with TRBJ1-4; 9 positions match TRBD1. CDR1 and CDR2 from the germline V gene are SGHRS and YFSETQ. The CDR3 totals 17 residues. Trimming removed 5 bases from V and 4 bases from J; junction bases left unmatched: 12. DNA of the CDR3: TGCGCCAGCAGGCCCTTGGGGACAGGGAAGGGTAATGAAAAACTGTTTTTT. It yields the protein CASRPLGTGKGNEKLFF.

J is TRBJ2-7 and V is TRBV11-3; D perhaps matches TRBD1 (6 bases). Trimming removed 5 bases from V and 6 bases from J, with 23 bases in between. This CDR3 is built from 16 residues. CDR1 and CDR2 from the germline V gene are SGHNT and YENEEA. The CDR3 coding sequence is TGTGCCAGCAGCCCCCCCTCACAGGGCTGGGCGATCGAGCAGTACTTC. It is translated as CASSPPSQGWAIEQYF.

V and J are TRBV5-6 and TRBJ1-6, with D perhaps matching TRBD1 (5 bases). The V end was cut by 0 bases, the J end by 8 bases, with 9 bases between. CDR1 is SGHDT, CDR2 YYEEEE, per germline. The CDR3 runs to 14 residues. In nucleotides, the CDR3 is TGTGCCAGCAGCTTGGACAGGCGATATTCACCCCTCCACTTT. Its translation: CASSLDRRYSPLHF.

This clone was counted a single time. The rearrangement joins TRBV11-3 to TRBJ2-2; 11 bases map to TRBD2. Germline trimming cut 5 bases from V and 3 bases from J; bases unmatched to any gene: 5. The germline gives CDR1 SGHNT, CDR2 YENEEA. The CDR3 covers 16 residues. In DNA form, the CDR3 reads TGTGCCAGCAGCATCCTAGCGGGAGGTCACACCGGGGAGCTGTTTTTT. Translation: CASSILAGGHTGELFF.

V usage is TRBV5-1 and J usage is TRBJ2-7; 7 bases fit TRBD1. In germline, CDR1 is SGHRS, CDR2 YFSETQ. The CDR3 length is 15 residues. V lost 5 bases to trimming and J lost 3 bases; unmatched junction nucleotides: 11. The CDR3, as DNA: TGCGCCAGCAGTCTAGAGACAGGGTCTGGCTACGAGCAGTACTTC. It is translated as CASSLETGSGYEQYF.

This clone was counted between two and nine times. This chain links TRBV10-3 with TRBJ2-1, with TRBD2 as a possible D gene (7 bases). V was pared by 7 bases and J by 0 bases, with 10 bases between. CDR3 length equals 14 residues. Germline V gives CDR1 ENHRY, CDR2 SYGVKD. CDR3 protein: CAIMGGGSYNEQFF. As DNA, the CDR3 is TGTGCCATCATGGGAGGGGGCTCCTACAATGAGCAGTTCTTC.

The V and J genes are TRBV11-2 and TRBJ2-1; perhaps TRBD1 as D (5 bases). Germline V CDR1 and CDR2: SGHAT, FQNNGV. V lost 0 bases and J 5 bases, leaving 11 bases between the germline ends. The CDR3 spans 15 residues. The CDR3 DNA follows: TGTGCCAGCAGCTTAGATCTAGACAGACACAATGAGCAGTTCTTC. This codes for CASSLDLDRHNEQFF.

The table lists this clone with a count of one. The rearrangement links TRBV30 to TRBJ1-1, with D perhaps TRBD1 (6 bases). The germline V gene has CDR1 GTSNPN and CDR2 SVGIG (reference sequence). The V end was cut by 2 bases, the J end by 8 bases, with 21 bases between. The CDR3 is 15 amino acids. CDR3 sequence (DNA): TGTGCCTGGAGTCCCACAGGGTTTTGGAGACAGGAAGCTTTCTTT. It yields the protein CAWSPTGFWRQEAFF.

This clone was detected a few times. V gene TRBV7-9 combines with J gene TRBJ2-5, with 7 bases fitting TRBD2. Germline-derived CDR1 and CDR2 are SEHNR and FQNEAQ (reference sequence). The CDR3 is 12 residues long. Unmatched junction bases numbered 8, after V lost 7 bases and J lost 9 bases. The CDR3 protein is CASTMGGRAQYF. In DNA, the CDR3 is TGTGCCAGCACTATGGGGGGGAGGGCCCAGTACTTC.

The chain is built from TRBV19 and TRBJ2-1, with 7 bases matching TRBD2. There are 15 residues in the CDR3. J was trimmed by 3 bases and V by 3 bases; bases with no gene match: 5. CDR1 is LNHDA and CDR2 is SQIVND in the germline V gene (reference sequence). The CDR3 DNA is TGTGCCAGTAGTATCGGGCTAGCGGACTACAATGAGCAGTTCTTC. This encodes CASSIGLADYNEQFF.

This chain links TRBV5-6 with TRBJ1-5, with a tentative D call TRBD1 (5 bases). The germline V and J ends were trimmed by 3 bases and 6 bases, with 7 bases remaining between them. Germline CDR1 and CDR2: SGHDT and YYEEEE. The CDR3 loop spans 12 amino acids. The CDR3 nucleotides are TGTGCCAGCAGCTGGGGGGGTCAGCCCCAGCATTTT. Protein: CASSWGGQPQHF.